Many counts were recorded for the clone carrying this T cell receptor beta chain. This sample is part of a study of blood T cell repertoires in COVID-19. Some clones are missing from TCRdb's copy, which holds only in-frame ones; the method was immunoSEQ multiplex PCR. The data show some 350,000 clones, about 87% seen once. The sequenced material came from peripheral blood. This TCR came from a human donor in a cohort sampled during active COVID-19.

CDR3 bases: TGTGCCAGCAGCTTGGGGGGTTACGAGCAGTACTTC. The encoded protein is CASSLGGYEQYF. The V call is TRBV3-1 (or the pseudogene TRBV3-2), the J call TRBJ2-7; maybe TRBD2 (6 bases). The length of the CDR3 is 12 residues. V lost 5 bases, J lost 4 bases, and 9 bases lay in between. Germline V gene sequence: CDR1 LGHDT, CDR2 YNNKEL (reference sequence).